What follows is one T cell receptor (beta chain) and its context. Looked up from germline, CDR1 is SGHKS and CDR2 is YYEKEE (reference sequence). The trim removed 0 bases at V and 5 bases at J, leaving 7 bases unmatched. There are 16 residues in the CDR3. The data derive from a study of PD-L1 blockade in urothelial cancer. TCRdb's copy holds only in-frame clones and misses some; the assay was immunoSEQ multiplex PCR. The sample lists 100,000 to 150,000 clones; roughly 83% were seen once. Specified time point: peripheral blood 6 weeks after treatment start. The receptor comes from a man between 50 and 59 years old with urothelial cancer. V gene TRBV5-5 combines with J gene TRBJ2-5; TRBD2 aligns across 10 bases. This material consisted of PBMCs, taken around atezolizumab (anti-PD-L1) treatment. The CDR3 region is CASSLAVRAGGETQYF. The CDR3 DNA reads TGTGCCAGCAGCTTGGCCGTTAGAGCGGGAGGGGAGACCCAGTACTTC.